Following are 9 T cell receptor beta chains from one sample sequenced in a study of blood T cells in healthy people across ages. A second about 6 to 11 cycle PCR used barcoded and J-beta primers. MiXCR was run by TCRdb on the 5' RACE reads, yielding one entry per CDR3 protein. The data show 1.5 million or so distinct CDR3 sequences, approximately 43% seen once. Sequencing used blood. The receptor source for this set is a woman between 18 and 29 years old in good health.

The chain combines TRBV12-3 or TRBV12-4 with TRBJ2-5; D is possibly TRBD1 (6 bases). TRBJ2-7 explains the end of the DNA better; the J call may be wrong. The CDR3 is 15 residues long. The CDR3 spells CASSASDSPLHEQYF. CDR3 DNA: TGTGCCAGCAGTGCCTCGGACAGTCCCCTCCACGAGCAGTACTTC.

This chain uses TRBV20-1 with TRBJ1-5; no clear D. Germline V gene data show CDR1 as DFQATT and CDR2 as SNEGSKA (reference sequence). The V end was cut by 0 bases, the J end by 5 bases, with 14 bases between. The CDR3 has 15 amino acids. As DNA, the CDR3 is TGCAGTGCTAGAGATGTGGCGCGGGCTTATCAGCCCCAGCATTTT. Translating it yields CSARDVARAYQPQHF.

Worth noting for this clonotype: This may be a read error: a much more frequent sequence differs by one nucleotide. This chain links TRBV6-6 with TRBJ1-1; D not certain. Germline V gives CDR1 MNHNY, CDR2 SVGAGI (reference sequence). The CDR3 covers 12 residues. This chain's CDR3 is CAGSYGNTEAFF. In nucleotides, the CDR3 is TGTGCCGGCAGTTACGGGAACACTGAAGCTTTCTTT.

The count of this clonotype is one. The V call is TRBV4-3, the J call TRBJ2-1, with TRBD2 matching 10 bases. The germline V gene has CDR1 LGHNA and CDR2 YSLEER. The junction had 8 bases not matched to a gene; V was cut back by 3 bases and J by 3 bases. The CDR3 sequence is 17 residues long. CDR3 in amino acids: CASSQGTGTSDYNEQFF. CDR3 sequence (DNA): TGCGCCAGCAGCCAGGGCACCGGGACTAGCGACTACAATGAGCAGTTCTTC.

V usage is TRBV24-1 and J usage is TRBJ2-5, with D possibly matching TRBD1 (6 bases). CDR1 KGHDR and CDR2 SFDVKD come from the germline V gene. Between the trimmed V and J ends, which lost 3 bases and 5 bases, there was a span of 12 bases. The CDR3 sequence is 14 residues long. The CDR3 here is CATSDLWQGETQYF. CDR3 nucleotide sequence: TGTGCCACCAGTGATCTCTGGCAGGGGGAGACCCAGTACTTC.

The chain couples TRBV6-5 to TRBJ2-3, with a possible D match to TRBD1 (5 bases). The CDR3 has 14 amino acids. V shed 2 bases and J shed 6 bases, with 12 bases lying between them. Germline V gene sequence: CDR1 MNHEY, CDR2 SVGAGI. CDR3 nucleotide sequence: TGTGCCAGCAGTTACGCAGAGTACAGGGATACGCAGTATTTT. Amino acid sequence: CASSYAEYRDTQYF.

As regards this clonotype: This CDR3 fails to terminate in the conserved phenylalanine or tryptophan, so it likely reflects a read error. The rearrangement links TRBV9 to TRBJ2-3; 10 positions agree with TRBD2. V dropped 3 bases and J dropped 4; count of bases not matched to a gene: 2. Germline V gives CDR1 SGDLS, CDR2 YYNGEE. The CDR3 sequence is 14 residues long. The CDR3 here is CASSASGGADTQYL. CDR3 nucleotides: TGTGCCAGCAGCGCAAGCGGGGGGGCAGATACGCAGTATTTG.

For this clonotype: This clone may be a read error of a much larger clone one base away. The J gene is TRBJ1-2, the V gene TRBV4-3; D is unresolved. CDR3 size: 12 residues. CDR1 and CDR2 (germline): LGHNA, YSLEER. The DNA of the CDR3 is TGCGCCAGCAGCCAAGGCGGTTATGGCTGCACCTTC. Translating gives CASSQGGYGCTF.

This chain joins TRBV20-1 and TRBJ2-5; TRBD1 aligns across 10 bases. The trim removed 2 bases at V and 5 bases at J, leaving 5 bases unmatched. This CDR3 region has 14 residues. CDR1 DFQATT and CDR2 SNEGSKA come from the germline V gene (reference sequence). The CDR3 loop reads CSARTDRGMETQYF. In DNA, the CDR3 is TGCAGTGCTAGAACGGACAGGGGGATGGAGACCCAGTACTTC.